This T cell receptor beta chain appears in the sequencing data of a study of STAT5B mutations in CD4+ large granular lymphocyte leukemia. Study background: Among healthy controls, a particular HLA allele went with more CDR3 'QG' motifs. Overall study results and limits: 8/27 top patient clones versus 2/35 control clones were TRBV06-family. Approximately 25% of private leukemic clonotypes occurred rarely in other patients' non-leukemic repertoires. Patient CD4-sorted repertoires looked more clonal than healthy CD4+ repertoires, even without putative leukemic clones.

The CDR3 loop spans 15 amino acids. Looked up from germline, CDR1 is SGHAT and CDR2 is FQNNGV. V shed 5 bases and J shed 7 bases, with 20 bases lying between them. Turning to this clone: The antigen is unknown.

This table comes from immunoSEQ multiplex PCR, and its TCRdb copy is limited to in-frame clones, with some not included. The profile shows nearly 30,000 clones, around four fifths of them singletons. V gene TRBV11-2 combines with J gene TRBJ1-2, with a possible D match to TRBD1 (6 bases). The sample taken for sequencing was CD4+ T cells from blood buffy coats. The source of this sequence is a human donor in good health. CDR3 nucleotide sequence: TGTGCCAGCAGCCCGCTGACAGGATTTTTAAGTGGCTACACCTTC. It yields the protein CASSPLTGFLSGYTF.